The source of this TCR beta chain is a study of siplizumab effects on memory and regulatory T cells. This CDR3 has 12 residues. Deletions cut 7 bases from V and 3 bases from J, with 10 bases between. Germline V gene data show CDR1 as MNHNS and CDR2 as SASEGT. Study observations and caveats: With siplizumab, cumulative frequency of CD4+ memory-derived alloreactive sequences dropped significantly. Poor capture below about 10^-5 frequency left most alloreactive clones unmapped to unstimulated subsets. With siplizumab, Treg-derived clones averaged about 69% of mappable alloreactive CD4+ clones, versus about 25% in controls.

About this clone: Its antigen is unidentified.

Sequencing of each sample assayed 95,000 to 100,000 TCR templates. The data were produced by immunoSEQ multiplex PCR, yet TCRdb's version contains in-frame clones alone and is incomplete. Seen here are some 97,000 clones, less than 95% observed once, and the top ten hold under 0.65%. The TCR originated in a human donor in good health. The sequenced material came from Tregs sorted from blood. The chain links TRBV6-1 to TRBJ2-7; possibly TRBD2 for D (5 bases). CDR3 nucleotides: TGTGCCAGCAACGGGGTGGACTACGAGCAGTACTTC. Translated, it gives CASNGVDYEQYF.